Sequencing of this T cell receptor beta chain was carried out in a study of blood T cell repertoires in COVID-19. CDR3 length equals 21 residues. J lost 1 base, V lost 9 bases, and 23 bases had no gene match. Germline V gives CDR1 SNHLY, CDR2 FYNNEI. This study enrolled people aged about 18 to 95 from roughly 24 US geographic areas. Each participant's cohort was designated according to participant-reported clinical history. As handled by the study authors: Reference gene primer amplification gave estimated nucleated cell counts. Profiling relied on immunoSEQ multiplex PCR, and the TCRdb table lists in-frame clones only, not all of them. V and J calls and clone size are those listed in that table; D and trimming were worked out from the DNA. The table lists 300,000 to 350,000 clones, approximately 85% of them singletons, with 2.2% in the top ten.

The clonotype was recovered from a man aged 25 to 40 who had recovered from COVID-19. The material sequenced was PBMCs or T cells enriched from blood (not recorded which). The gene calls are TRBV2 and TRBJ1-5; TRBD1 agrees at 11 bases. The CDR3 DNA is TGTGCCAGTAAGCCTATGTGGACAGGGGGCCCCGTCCTAGAGAGCAATCAGCCCCAGCATTTT. Translation: CASKPMWTGGPVLESNQPQHF.